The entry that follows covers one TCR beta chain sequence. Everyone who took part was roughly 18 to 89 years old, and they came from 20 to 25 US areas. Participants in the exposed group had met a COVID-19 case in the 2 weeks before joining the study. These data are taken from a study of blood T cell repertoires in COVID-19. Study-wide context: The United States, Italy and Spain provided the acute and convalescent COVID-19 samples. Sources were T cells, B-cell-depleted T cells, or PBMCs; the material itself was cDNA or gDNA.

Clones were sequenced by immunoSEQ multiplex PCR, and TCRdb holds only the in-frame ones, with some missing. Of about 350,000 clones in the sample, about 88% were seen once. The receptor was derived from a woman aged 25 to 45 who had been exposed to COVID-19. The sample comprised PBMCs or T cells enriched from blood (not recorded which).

The CDR3 DNA follows: TGTGCCAGTAACCTTGGCGGTGAAAAACTGTTTTTT. This gives the protein CASNLGGEKLFF. The V call is TRBV12-3 or TRBV12-4, the J call TRBJ1-4; D is unresolved. This CDR3 is built from 12 residues. V lost 9 bases to trimming and J lost 7 bases, with 12 bases between them.